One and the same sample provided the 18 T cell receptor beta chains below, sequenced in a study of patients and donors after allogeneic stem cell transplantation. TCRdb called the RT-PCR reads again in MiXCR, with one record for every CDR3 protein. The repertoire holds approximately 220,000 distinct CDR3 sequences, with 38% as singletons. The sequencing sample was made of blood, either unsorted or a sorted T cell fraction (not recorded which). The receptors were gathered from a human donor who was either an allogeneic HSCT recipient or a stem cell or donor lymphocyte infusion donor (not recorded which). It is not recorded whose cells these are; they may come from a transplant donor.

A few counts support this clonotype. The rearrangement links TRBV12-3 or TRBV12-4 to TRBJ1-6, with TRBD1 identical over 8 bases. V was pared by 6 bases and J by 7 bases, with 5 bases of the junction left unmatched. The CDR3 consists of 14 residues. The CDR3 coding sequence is TGTGCCAGCAGCGGACAGGGTGAGAATTCACCCCTCCACTTT. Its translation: CASSGQGENSPLHF.

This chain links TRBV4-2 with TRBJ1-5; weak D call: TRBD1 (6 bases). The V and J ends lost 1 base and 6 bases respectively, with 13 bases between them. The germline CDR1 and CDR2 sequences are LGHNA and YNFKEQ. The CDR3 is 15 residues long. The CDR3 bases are TGTGCCAGCAGCCAAGGGGACGGGGGCCGTCAGCCCCAGCATTTT. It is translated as CASSQGDGGRQPQHF.

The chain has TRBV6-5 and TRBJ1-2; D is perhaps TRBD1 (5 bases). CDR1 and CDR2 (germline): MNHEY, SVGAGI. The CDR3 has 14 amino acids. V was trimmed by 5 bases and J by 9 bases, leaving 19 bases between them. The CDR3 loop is CASSLGGGTRRYTF. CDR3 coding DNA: TGTGCCAGCAGTCTCGGGGGGGGGACGAGACGCTACACCTTC.

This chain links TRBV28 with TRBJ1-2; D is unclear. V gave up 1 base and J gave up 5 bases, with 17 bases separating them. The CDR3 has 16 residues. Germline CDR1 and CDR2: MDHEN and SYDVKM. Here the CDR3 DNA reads TGTGCCAGCAGTTTATCCACCCATCGGAGAGGGTATGGCTACACCTTC. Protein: CASSLSTHRRGYGYTF.

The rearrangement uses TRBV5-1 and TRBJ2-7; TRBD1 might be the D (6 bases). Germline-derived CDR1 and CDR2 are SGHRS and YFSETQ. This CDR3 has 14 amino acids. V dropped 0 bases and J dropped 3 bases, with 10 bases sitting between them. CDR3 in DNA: TGCGCCAGCAGCTTGGACAGGGCCGACTACGAGCAGTACTTC. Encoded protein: CASSLDRADYEQYF. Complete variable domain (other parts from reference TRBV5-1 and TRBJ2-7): KAGVTQTPRYLIKTRGQQVTLSCSPISGHRSVSWYQQTPGQGLQFLFEYFSETQRNKGNFPGRFSGRQFSNSRSEMNVSTLELGDSALYLCASSLDRADYEQYFGPGTRLTVT.

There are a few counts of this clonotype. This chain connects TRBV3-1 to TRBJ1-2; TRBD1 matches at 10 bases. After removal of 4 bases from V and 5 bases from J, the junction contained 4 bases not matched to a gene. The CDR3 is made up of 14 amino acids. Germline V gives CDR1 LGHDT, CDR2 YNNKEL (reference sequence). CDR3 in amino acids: CASSLLDRGYGYTF. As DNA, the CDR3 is TGTGCCAGCAGCCTCCTGGACAGGGGGTATGGCTACACCTTC.

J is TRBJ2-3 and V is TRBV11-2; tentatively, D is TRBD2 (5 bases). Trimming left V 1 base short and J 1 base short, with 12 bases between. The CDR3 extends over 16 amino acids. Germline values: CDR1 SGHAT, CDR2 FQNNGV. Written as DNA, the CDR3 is TGTGCCAGCAGCTTAGGAAGAGCGGTCGGCACAGATACGCAGTATTTT. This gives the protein CASSLGRAVGTDTQYF.

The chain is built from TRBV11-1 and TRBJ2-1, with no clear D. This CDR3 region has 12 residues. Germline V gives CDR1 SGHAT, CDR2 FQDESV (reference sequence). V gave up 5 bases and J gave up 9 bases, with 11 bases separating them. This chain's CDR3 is CASSPPSPEQFF. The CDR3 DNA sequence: TGTGCCAGCAGCCCCCCCTCCCCTGAGCAGTTCTTC.

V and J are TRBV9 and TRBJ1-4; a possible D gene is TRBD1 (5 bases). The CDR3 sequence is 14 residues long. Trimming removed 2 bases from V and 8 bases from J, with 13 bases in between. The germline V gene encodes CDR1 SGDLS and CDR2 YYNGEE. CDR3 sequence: CASSVGPRGEKLFF. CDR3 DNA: TGTGCCAGCAGCGTGGGGCCGAGGGGAGAAAAACTGTTTTTT.

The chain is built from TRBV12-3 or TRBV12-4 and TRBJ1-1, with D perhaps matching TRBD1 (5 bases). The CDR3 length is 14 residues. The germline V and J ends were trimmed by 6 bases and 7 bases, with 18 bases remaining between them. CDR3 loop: CASSRGPGPREAFF. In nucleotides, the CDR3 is TGTGCCAGCAGCCGTGGGCCGGGACCCCGTGAAGCTTTCTTT.

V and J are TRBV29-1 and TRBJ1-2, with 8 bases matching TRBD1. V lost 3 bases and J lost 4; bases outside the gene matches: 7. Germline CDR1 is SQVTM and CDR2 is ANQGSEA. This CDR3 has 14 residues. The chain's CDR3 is CSVDIRGTGYGYTF. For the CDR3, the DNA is TGCAGCGTTGATATCCGCGGGACAGGCTATGGCTACACCTTC.

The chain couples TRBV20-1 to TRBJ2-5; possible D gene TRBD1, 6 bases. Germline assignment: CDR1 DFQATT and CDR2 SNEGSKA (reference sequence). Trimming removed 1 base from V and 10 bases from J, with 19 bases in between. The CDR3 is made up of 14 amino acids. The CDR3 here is CSARAKDSLGVQYF. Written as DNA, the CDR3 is TGCAGTGCTAGAGCTAAGGACAGCCTTGGAGTCCAGTACTTC.

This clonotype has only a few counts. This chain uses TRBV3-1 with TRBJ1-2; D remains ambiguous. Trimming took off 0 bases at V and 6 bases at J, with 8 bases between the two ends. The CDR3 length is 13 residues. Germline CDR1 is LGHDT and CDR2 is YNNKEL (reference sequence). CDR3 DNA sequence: TGTGCCAGCAGCCAAGAAGGAAGGGATGGCTACACCTTC. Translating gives CASSQEGRDGYTF.

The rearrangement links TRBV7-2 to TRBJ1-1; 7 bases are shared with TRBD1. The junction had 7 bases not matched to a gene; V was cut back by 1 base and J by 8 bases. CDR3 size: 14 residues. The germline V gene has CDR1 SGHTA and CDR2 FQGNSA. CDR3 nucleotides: TGTGCCAGCAGCTTAGTTCCCGACAGGGCAGAAGCTTTCTTT. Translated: CASSLVPDRAEAFF.

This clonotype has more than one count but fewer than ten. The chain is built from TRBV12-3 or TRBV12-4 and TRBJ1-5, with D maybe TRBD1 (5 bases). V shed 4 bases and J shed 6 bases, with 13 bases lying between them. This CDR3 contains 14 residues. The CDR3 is CASSWGVGGQPQHF. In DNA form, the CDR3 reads TGTGCCAGCAGTTGGGGGGTAGGAGGTCAGCCCCAGCATTTT.

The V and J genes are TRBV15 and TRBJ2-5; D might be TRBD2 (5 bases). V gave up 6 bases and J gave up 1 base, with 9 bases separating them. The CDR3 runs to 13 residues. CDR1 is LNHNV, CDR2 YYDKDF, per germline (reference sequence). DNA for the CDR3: TGTGCCACCAGTCGACGGGGCCAAGAGACCCAGTACTTC. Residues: CATSRRGQETQYF.

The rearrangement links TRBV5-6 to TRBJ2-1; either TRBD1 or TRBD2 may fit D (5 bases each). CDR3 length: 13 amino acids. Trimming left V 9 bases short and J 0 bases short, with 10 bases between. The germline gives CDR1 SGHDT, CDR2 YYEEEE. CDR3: CATGRSSYNEQFF. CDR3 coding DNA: TGTGCCACGGGACGGAGCTCCTACAATGAGCAGTTCTTC. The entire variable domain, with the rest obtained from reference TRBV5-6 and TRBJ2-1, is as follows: DAGVTQSPTHLIKTRGQQVTLRCSPKSGHDTVSWYQQALGQGPQFIFQYYEEEERQRGNFPDRFSGHQFPNYSSELNVNALLLGDSALYLCATGRSSYNEQFFGPGTRLTVL.

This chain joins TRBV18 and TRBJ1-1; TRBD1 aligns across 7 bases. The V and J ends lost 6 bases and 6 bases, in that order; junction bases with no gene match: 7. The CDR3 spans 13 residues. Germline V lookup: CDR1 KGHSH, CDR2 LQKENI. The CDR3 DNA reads TGTGCCAGCTCCAGGGGGAAGGACGCTGAAGCTTTCTTT. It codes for CASSRGKDAEAFF.